Following are 22 T cell receptor beta chains from one sample sequenced in a study of vaccination and CD4 T cells after COVID-19. The Oncomine TCR Beta short-read assay was what sequenced the DNA obtained from cultured CD4+ T cells. TCRdb fed the PCR reads into MiXCR, producing one record per CDR3 protein. The table records over 20,000 distinct CDR3 sequences, approximately 28% of them present only once. Time point meaning: late sampling 161 to 241 days after vaccination in a few convalescent patients. Noted treatment: approximately 9-day PBMC culture with coronavirus spike peptide pools or control peptides (ViraFEST assay). Their antigens remain unidentified. The input for sequencing was CD4+ T cells from blood, cultured in vitro, taken about 7 months after SARS-CoV-2 vaccination. Receptors were obtained from a human donor who had recovered from COVID-19.

This chain uses TRBV28 with TRBJ1-6, with D hard to call. Trimming took off 6 bases at V and 7 bases at J, with 22 bases between the two ends. Looked up from germline, CDR1 is MDHEN and CDR2 is SYDVKM. The CDR3 has 17 residues. The CDR3 coding sequence is TGTGCCAGCAGAACAAGGTGGTTGGGGATAATGAATTCACCCCTCCACTTT. The encoded protein is CASRTRWLGIMNSPLHF. The full variable domain, in which reference TRBV28 and TRBJ1-6 provide the parts outside the CDR3, is DVKVTQSSRYLVKRTGEKVFLECVQDMDHENMFWYRQDPGLGLRLIYFSYDVKMKEKGDIPEGYSVSREKKERFSLILESASTNQTSMYLCASRTRWLGIMNSPLHFGNGTRLTVT.

This clonotype has only a few counts. The rearrangement uses TRBV7-3 and TRBJ2-7; 9 bases align to TRBD2. The CDR3 covers 15 residues. Germline CDR1 and CDR2: SGHTA and FQGTGA. Losses at the gene ends were 3 bases for V and 3 bases for J; bases not matched to a gene: 6. The CDR3 loop reads CASSFALAGFYEQYF. The DNA of the CDR3 is TGTGCCAGCAGCTTTGCGCTAGCGGGGTTCTACGAGCAGTACTTC.

The chain has TRBV6-2 or TRBV6-3 and TRBJ1-2, with D maybe TRBD1 (6 bases). Per germline, CDR1 MNHEY and CDR2 SVGEGT. The CDR3 is 15 residues long. The V and J ends lost 2 bases and 2 bases respectively, with 12 bases between them. The CDR3 is CASSYGGGVNYGYTF. CDR3 DNA sequence: TGTGCCAGCAGTTACGGGGGGGGCGTAAACTATGGCTACACCTTC.

The genes are TRBV18 and TRBJ2-5; TRBD2 agrees at 10 bases. Germline assignment: CDR1 KGHSH and CDR2 LQKENI. This CDR3 has 17 amino acids. V gave up 0 bases and J gave up 5 bases; unmatched junction bases: 9. The CDR3, as DNA: TGTGCCAGCTCACCACCGCGGGCTAGCGGGAGAGGTGAGACCCAGTACTTC. It specifies CASSPPRASGRGETQYF.

This clonotype was seen a few times. The CDR3 region has the DNA TGTGCCAGCAATAGCGGGAGCACTCAGGCTGAGCAGTTCTTC. Protein sequence: CASNSGSTQAEQFF. The rearrangement joins TRBV6-1 to TRBJ2-1, with TRBD2 matching 9 bases. Trimming cost V 7 bases and J 9 bases; bases outside gene matches: 10. The V gene's germline CDR1 is MNHNS and CDR2 SASEGT. This CDR3 spans 14 amino acids.

CDR3 sequence: CASSEAGGQVASNEQFF. CDR3 DNA sequence: TGTGCCAGCAGTGAAGCTGGAGGACAGGTGGCAAGCAATGAGCAGTTCTTC. This sequence joins TRBV6-1 and TRBJ2-1; 7 positions agree with TRBD1. Unmatched junction bases numbered 11, after V lost 0 bases and J lost 6 bases. CDR1 and CDR2 from the germline V gene are MNHNS and SASEGT. The CDR3 sequence is 17 residues long.

This CDR3 reads CASSLVGTGLSGANVLTF. The CDR3 bases are TGTGCCAGCAGCTTAGTAGGGACAGGGCTTTCTGGGGCCAACGTCCTGACTTTC. The rearrangement uses TRBV7-2 and TRBJ2-6; 9 positions match TRBD1. Trimming removed 1 base from V and 1 base from J; junction bases left unmatched: 5. The CDR3 covers 18 residues. CDR1 and CDR2 (germline): SGHTA, FQGNSA.

This clonotype came up a few times. This chain joins TRBV20-1 and TRBJ2-1, with 8 bases identical to TRBD2. The CDR3 has 18 amino acids. The germline V gene has CDR1 DFQATT and CDR2 SNEGSKA (reference sequence). J was trimmed by 3 bases and V by 2 bases; bases with no gene match: 15. The DNA for the CDR3 is TGCAGTGCTAGAATGGACGGCGCGGGGGGTGGAGTCTACAATGAGCAGTTCTTC. Amino acids: CSARMDGAGGGVYNEQFF.

The rearrangement joins TRBV20-1 to TRBJ2-3; the match to TRBD1 covers 7 bases. Germline trimming cut 4 bases from V and 4 bases from J; bases unmatched to any gene: 5. CDR3 length: 13 residues. Germline V lookup: CDR1 DFQATT, CDR2 SNEGSKA (reference sequence). In DNA form, the CDR3 reads TGCAGTGCTAAACCGGGACAGTCAGATACGCAGTATTTT. Amino acids: CSAKPGQSDTQYF.

The chain joins TRBV28 to TRBJ2-6; TRBD1 agrees at 10 bases. The CDR3 length is 15 residues. J gave up 3 bases and V 10 bases, and 6 bases lay outside the gene matches. Germline V CDR1 and CDR2: MDHEN, SYDVKM. As DNA, the CDR3 is TGTGCCACTCGAGGACAGGGGGATGGGGCCAACGTCCTGACTTTC. Its translation is CATRGQGDGANVLTF.

CDR3 loop: CASSFWGDSGGQPQHF. The CDR3 nucleotides read TGTGCCAGCAGTTTTTGGGGGGATAGCGGCGGTCAGCCCCAGCATTTT. This chain links TRBV28 with TRBJ1-5; possible D gene TRBD1, 5 bases. V lost 3 bases and J 6 bases, leaving 18 bases between the germline ends. The CDR3 sequence is 16 residues long. Germline CDR1 and CDR2: MDHEN and SYDVKM.

The J gene is TRBJ2-1, the V gene TRBV7-2, with D perhaps matching TRBD1 (5 bases). The CDR3 extends over 15 amino acids. Germline values: CDR1 SGHTA, CDR2 FQGNSA. V was pared by 4 bases and J by 4 bases, with 14 bases between. CDR3 sequence (DNA): TGTGCCAGCAGCTCCTTTAATTCAGGGTACAATGAGCAGTTCTTC. Its protein product is CASSSFNSGYNEQFF.

In nucleotides, the CDR3 is TGTGCCAGCAGCGGATGGGGGGGATCTGGCTTGGAGCAGTACTTC. Protein: CASSGWGGSGLEQYF. J is TRBJ2-7 and V is TRBV5-4; 7 nucleotides agree with TRBD2. CDR1 SGHNT and CDR2 YYREEE come from the germline V gene (reference sequence). This CDR3 has 15 residues. Trimming took 4 bases from V and 7 from J; bases not matched to a gene: 14. Supplemented by reference TRBV5-4 and TRBJ2-7, the full variable domain reads ETGVTQSPTHLIKTRGQQVTLRCSSQSGHNTVSWYQQALGQGPQFIFQYYREEENGRGNFPPRFSGLQFPNYSSELNVNALELDDSALYLCASSGWGGSGLEQYFGPGTRLTVT.

This clonotype counts as medium-sized. The CDR3 DNA follows: TGCAGTGCTAGACTCTGGCGGGACCAGAACACCGGGGAGCTGTTTTTT. It codes for CSARLWRDQNTGELFF. The chain is built from TRBV20-1 and TRBJ2-2; D might be TRBD2 (6 bases). V lost 2 bases to trimming and J lost 1 base, with 14 bases between them. The CDR3 has 16 residues. Per germline, CDR1 DFQATT and CDR2 SNEGSKA (reference sequence).

The genes are TRBV20-1 and TRBJ2-7; 11 nucleotides agree with TRBD1. There are 15 residues in the CDR3. After removal of 6 bases from V and 2 bases from J, the junction contained 9 bases not matched to a gene. Germline CDR1 and CDR2: DFQATT and SNEGSKA (reference sequence). In DNA form, the CDR3 reads TGCAGTGCACCGGCTTCGGGACAGGGGGCCTACGAGCAGTACTTC. Protein product: CSAPASGQGAYEQYF.

The chain joins TRBV7-7 to TRBJ2-3, with a weak D call TRBD2 (6 bases). V gave up 5 bases and J gave up 4 bases, with 19 bases separating them. This CDR3 is built from 16 residues. The germline V gene has CDR1 SSHAT and CDR2 FNYEAQ (reference sequence). The CDR3 sequence: CASSPRSGGGADTQYF. In nucleotides, the CDR3 is TGTGCCAGCAGCCCCCGTAGCGGAGGAGGGGCAGATACGCAGTATTTT.

This clonotype was counted only a few times. V is TRBV20-1 and J is TRBJ1-1; possibly TRBD1 for D (6 bases). V lost 1 base, J lost 0 bases, and 18 bases lay in between. The CDR3 runs to 17 residues. Germline assignment: CDR1 DFQATT and CDR2 SNEGSKA (reference sequence). CDR3 in amino acids: CSARGSGGGHLNTEAFF. The CDR3 nucleotides read TGCAGTGCTAGAGGCTCGGGGGGGGGCCACTTGAACACTGAAGCTTTCTTT.

The chain uses TRBV6-2 or TRBV6-3 and TRBJ2-7; 12 bases are shared with TRBD2. V gave up 8 bases and J gave up 7 bases; unmatched junction bases: 12. The germline V gene encodes CDR1 MNHEY and CDR2 SVGEGT. The CDR3 length is 15 residues. CDR3 coding DNA: TGTGCCAGCTACGGGACTAGCGGGCCGGGGGGGGAGCAGTACTTC. This sequence encodes CASYGTSGPGGEQYF.

V is TRBV20-1 and J is TRBJ2-7; TRBD2 matches 10 bases. Germline V CDR1 and CDR2: DFQATT, SNEGSKA (reference sequence). Germline trimming cut 5 bases from V and 0 bases from J; bases unmatched to any gene: 10. The CDR3 is 16 amino acids. Here the CDR3 DNA reads TGCAGTGCTCCACCCCTCCTAGCGGGAGTCTCCTACGAGCAGTACTTC. Translated: CSAPPLLAGVSYEQYF.

There are a few counts of this clonotype. This chain joins TRBV6-1 and TRBJ1-5; TRBD1 aligns across 7 bases. From germline, CDR1 is MNHNS and CDR2 SASEGT. Trimming at V came to 6 bases and at J to 3 bases, leaving 8 bases not matched to a gene. The CDR3 covers 15 residues. This chain's CDR3 is CASRVRDSYNQPQHF. CDR3 coding DNA: TGTGCCAGCAGGGTCCGGGACAGCTACAATCAGCCCCAGCATTTT.

This clonotype was seen a handful of times. The CDR3 loop reads CASSLRRHQPQHF. The CDR3 nucleotides are TGTGCCAGCAGCTTGCGGAGACATCAGCCCCAGCATTTT. The V call is TRBV5-5, the J call TRBJ1-5, with unresolved D. The germline V and J ends were trimmed by 1 base and 5 bases, with 7 bases remaining between them. In germline, CDR1 is SGHKS, CDR2 YYEKEE (reference sequence). CDR3 size: 13 residues.

The chain combines TRBV20-1 with TRBJ2-1; no clear D. Per the germline V gene, CDR1 is DFQATT and CDR2 is SNEGSKA (reference sequence). V was trimmed by 3 bases and J by 3 bases, leaving 9 bases between them. There are 13 residues in the CDR3. CDR3 loop: CSASPEIYNEQFF. Written as DNA, the CDR3 is TGCAGTGCTAGTCCGGAAATCTACAATGAGCAGTTCTTC.